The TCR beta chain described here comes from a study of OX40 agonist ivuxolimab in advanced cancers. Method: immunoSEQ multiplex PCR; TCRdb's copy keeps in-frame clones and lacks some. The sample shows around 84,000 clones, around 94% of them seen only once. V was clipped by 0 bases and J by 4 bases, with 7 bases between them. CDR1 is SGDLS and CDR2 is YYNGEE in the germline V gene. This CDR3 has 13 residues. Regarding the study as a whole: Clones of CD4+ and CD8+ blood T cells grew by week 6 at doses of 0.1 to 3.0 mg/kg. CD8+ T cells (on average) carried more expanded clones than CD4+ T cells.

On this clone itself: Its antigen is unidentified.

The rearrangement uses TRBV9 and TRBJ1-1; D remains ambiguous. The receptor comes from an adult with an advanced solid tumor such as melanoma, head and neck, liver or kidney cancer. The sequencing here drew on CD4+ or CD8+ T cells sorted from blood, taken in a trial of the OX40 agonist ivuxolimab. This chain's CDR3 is CASSVDVSTEAFF. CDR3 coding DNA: TGTGCCAGCAGCGTAGATGTTAGCACTGAAGCTTTCTTT.